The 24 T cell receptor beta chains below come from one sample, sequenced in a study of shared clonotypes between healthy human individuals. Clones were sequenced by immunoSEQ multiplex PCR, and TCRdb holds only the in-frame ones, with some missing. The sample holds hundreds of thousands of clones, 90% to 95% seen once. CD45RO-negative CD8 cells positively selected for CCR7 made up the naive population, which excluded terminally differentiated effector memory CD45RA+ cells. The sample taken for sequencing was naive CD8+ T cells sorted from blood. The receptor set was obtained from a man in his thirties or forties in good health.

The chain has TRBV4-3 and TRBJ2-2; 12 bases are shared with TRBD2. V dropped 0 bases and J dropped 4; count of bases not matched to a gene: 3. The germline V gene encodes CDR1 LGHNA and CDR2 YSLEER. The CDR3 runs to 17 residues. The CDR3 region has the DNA TGCGCCAGCAGCCAAGATGGACTAGCGGGATCCACCGGGGAGCTGTTTTTT. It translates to CASSQDGLAGSTGELFF.

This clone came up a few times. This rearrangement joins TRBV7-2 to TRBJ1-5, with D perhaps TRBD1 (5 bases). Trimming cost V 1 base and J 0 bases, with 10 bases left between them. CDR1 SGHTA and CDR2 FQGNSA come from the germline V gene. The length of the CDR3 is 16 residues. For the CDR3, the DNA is TGTGCCAGCAGCTTAGTGTGGGGGTATAGCAATCAGCCCCAGCATTTT. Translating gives CASSLVWGYSNQPQHF.

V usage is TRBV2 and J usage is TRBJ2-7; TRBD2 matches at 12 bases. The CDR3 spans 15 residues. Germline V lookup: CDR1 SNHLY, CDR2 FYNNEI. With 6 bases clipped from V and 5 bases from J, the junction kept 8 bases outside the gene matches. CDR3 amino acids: CASSETSGSIDEQYF. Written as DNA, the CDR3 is TGTGCCAGCAGCGAGACTAGCGGGAGTATCGACGAGCAGTACTTC. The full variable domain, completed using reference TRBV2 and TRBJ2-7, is EPEVTQTPSHQVTQMGQEVILRCVPISNHLYFYWYRQILGQKVEFLVSFYNNEISEKSEIFDDQFSVERPDGSNFTLKIRSTKLEDSAMYFCASSETSGSIDEQYFGPGTRLTVT.

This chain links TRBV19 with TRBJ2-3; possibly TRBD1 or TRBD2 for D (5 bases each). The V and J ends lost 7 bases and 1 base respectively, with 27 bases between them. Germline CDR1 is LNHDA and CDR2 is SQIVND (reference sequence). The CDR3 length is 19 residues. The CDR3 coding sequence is TGTGCCAGTACCACATCTTTTGGGGGAGTTATTGGTGGCACAGATACGCAGTATTTT. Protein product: CASTTSFGGVIGGTDTQYF.

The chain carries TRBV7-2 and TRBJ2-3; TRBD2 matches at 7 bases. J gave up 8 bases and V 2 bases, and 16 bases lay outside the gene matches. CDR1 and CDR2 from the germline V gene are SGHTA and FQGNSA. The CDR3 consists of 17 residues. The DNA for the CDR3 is TGTGCCAGCAGCTTACGAAGCGGGATTCTTTTCGACGGTACGCAGTATTTT. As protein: CASSLRSGILFDGTQYF. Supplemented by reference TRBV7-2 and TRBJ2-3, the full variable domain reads GAGVSQSPSNKVTEKGKDVELRCDPISGHTALYWYRQSLGQGLEFLIYFQGNSAPDKSGLPSDRFSAERTGGSVSTLTIQRTQQEDSAVYLCASSLRSGILFDGTQYFGPGTRLTVL.

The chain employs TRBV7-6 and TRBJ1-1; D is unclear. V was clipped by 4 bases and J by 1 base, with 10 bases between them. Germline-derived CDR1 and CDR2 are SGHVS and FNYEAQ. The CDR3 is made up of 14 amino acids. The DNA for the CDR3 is TGTGCCAGCAGCTCCCGGACGGGGAACACTGAAGCTTTCTTT. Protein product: CASSSRTGNTEAFF.

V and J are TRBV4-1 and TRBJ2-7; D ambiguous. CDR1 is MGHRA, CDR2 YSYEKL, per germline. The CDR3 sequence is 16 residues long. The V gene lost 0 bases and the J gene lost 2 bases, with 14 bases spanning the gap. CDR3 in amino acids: CASSQEGGTPAYEQYF. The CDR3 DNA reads TGCGCCAGCAGCCAAGAAGGTGGAACGCCTGCCTACGAGCAGTACTTC.

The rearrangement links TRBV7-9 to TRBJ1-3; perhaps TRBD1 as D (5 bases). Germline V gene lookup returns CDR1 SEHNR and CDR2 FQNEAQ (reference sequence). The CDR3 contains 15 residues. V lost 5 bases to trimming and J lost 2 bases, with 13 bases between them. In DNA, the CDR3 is TGTGCCAGCAGCCCGAGGACATTGGCTGGAAACACCATATATTTT. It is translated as CASSPRTLAGNTIYF.

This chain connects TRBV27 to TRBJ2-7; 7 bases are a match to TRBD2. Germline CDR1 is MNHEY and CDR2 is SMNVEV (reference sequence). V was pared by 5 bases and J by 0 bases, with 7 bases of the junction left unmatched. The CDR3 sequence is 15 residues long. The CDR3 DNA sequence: TGTGCCAGCAGTCCCGGCGGGAGTCCCTCCTACGAGCAGTACTTC. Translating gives CASSPGGSPSYEQYF.

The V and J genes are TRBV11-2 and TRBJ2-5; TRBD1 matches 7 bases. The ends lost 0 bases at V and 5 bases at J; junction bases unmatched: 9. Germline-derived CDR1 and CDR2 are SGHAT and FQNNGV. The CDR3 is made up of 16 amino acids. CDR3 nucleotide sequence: TGTGCCAGCAGCTTAGATGGGACAGTATTTTTGGAGACCCAGTACTTC. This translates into CASSLDGTVFLETQYF.

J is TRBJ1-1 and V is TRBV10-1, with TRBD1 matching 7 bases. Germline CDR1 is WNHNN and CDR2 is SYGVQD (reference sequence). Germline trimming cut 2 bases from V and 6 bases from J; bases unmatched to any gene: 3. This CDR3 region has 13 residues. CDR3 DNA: TGCGCCAGCAGTGAGGACAGGGCCGCTGAAGCTTTCTTT. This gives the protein CASSEDRAAEAFF.

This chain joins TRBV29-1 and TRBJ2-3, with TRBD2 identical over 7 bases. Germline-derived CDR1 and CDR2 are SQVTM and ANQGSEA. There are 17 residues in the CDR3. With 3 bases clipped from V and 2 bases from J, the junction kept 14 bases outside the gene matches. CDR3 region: CSVEAYREREITDTQYF. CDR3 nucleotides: TGCAGCGTTGAGGCATATCGTGAGCGGGAAATCACAGATACGCAGTATTTT.

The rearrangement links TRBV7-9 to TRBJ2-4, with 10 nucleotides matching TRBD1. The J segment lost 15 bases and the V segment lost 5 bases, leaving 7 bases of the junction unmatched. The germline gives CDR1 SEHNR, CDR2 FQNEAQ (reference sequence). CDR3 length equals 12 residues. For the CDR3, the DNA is TGTGCCAGCAGCCCAGGGGGACAGGGGAGGTACTTC. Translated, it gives CASSPGGQGRYF.

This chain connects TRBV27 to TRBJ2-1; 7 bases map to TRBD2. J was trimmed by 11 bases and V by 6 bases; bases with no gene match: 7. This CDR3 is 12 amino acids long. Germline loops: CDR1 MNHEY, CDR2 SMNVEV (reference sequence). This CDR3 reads CASSPQRDKQFF. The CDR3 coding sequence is TGTGCCAGCAGCCCGCAGCGGGATAAGCAGTTCTTC.

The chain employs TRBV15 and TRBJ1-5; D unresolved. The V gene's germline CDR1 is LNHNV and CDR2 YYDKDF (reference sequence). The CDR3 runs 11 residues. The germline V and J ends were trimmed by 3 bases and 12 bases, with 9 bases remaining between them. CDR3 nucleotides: TGTGCCACCAGCAGCTCTTGGATCCAGCATTTT. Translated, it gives CATSSSWIQHF. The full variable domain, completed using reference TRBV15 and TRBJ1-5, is DAMVIQNPRYQVTQFGKPVTLSCSQTLNHNVMYWYQQKSSQAPKLLFHYYDKDFNNEADTPDNFQSRRPNTSFCFLDIRSPGLGDTAMYLCATSSSWIQHFGDGTRLSIL.

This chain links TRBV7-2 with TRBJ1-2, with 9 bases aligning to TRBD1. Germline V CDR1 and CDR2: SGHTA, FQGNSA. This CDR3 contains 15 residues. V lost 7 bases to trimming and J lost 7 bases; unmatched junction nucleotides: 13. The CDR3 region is CASTPYPGQGSGYTF. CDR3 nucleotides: TGTGCCAGCACCCCCTACCCCGGACAGGGGAGTGGCTACACCTTC. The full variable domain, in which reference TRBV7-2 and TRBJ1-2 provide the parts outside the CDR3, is GAGVSQSPSNKVTEKGKDVELRCDPISGHTALYWYRQSLGQGLEFLIYFQGNSAPDKSGLPSDRFSAERTGGSVSTLTIQRTQQEDSAVYLCASTPYPGQGSGYTFGSGTRLTVV.

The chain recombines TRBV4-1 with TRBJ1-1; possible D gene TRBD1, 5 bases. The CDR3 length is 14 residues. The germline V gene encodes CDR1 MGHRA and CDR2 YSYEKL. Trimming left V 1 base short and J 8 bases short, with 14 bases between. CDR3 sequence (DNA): TGCGCCAGCAGCCAAGGGTATGGGGGATTAGAAGCTTTCTTT. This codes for CASSQGYGGLEAFF.

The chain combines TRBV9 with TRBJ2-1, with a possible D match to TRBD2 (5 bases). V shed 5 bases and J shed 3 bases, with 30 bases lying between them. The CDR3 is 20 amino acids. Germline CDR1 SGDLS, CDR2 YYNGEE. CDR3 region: CASSEPRNRGRQEVYNEQFF. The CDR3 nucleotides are TGTGCCAGCAGTGAACCAAGGAACCGAGGGCGGCAAGAGGTCTACAATGAGCAGTTCTTC. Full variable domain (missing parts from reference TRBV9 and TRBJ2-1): DSGVTQTPKHLITATGQRVTLRCSPRSGDLSVYWYQQSLDQGLQFLIQYYNGEERAKGNILERFSAQQFPDLHSELNLSSLELGDSALYFCASSEPRNRGRQEVYNEQFFGPGTRLTVL.

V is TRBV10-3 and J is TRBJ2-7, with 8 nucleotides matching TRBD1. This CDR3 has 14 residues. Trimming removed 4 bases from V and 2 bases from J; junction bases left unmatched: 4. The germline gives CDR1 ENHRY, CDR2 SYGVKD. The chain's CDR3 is CAISGVQGAYEQYF. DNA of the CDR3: TGTGCCATCAGTGGGGTACAGGGGGCCTACGAGCAGTACTTC.

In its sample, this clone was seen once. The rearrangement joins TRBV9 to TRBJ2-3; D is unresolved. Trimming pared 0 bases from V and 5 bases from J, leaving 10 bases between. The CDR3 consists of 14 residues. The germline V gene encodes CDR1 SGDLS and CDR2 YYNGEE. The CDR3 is CASSVDPAGDTQYF. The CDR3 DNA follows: TGTGCCAGCAGCGTAGACCCGGCCGGAGATACGCAGTATTTT.

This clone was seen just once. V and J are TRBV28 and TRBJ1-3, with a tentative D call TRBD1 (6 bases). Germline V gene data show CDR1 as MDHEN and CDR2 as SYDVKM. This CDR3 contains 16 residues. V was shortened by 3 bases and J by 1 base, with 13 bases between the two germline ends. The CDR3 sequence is CASSFGQTVSGNTIYF. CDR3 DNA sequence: TGTGCCAGCAGTTTCGGACAGACCGTTTCTGGAAACACCATATATTTT.

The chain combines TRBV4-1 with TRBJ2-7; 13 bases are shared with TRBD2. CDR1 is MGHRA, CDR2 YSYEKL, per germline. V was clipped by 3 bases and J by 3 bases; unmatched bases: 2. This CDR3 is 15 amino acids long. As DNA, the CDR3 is TGCGCCAGCAGCCAGAGACTAGCGGGAGGCTACGAGCAGTACTTC. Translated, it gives CASSQRLAGGYEQYF.

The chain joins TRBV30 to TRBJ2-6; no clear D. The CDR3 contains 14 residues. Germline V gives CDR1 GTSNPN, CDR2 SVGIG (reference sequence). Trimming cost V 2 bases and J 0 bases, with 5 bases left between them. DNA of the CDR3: TGTGCCTGGAGTCATTTCTCTGGGGCCAACGTCCTGACTTTC. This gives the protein CAWSHFSGANVLTF.

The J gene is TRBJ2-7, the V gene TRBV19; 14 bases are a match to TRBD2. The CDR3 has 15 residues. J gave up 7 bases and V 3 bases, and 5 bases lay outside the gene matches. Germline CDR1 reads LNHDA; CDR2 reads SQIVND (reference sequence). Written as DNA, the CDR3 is TGTGCCAGTAGTATGGTCGGACTAGCGGGAGGAGAGCAGTACTTC. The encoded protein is CASSMVGLAGGEQYF.